The present T cell receptor (beta chain) was sequenced within a study of T cells in Graves' hyperthyroidism and ophthalmopathy (dated 2019 in TCRdb). The study in broad terms: To identify TCR V-J signatures that set the groups apart, the researchers used a discovery cohort of 100 patients, made up of 43 with Graves' ophthalmopathy and 57 with stable Graves' hyperthyroidism. Prospective prediction of ophthalmopathy was tested in an independent validation cohort consisting of some 18 hyperthyroidism patients and approximately 16 patients who later progressed to ophthalmopathy. The approximately 100 discovery patients were divided at random into training and test sets in a 7:3 ratio. Thyroid tissue and blood T-cell repertoires from six Graves' hyperthyroidism patients were also compared in the study. Following sampling, methimazole starting at 30 mg daily was given to hyperthyroidism patients, and high-dose intravenous methylprednisolone was given to ophthalmopathy patients. The paper describes TCR Vbeta CDR3 sequencing of fewer than 150 peripheral blood samples, made up of around 41 ophthalmopathy patients, some 76 hyperthyroidism patients and roughly 17 progressor patients. Overall study results and their limits: Sample size was not statistically predetermined, and blinding of investigators to group allocation was not performed. Most expanded thyroid clonotypes (frequency above 0.001) were also found in blood, which suggests that blood repertoires may mirror thyroid immune responses. Ophthalmopathy was separated from stable hyperthyroidism by a 13 V-J signature model, with approximately 89% sensitivity and 81% to 82% specificity obtained in cross-validation and 80%/75% obtained in testing. During validation, the model predicted progression to ophthalmopathy a median of approximately six months ahead of onset, with 60% to 71% sensitivity and 72% to 80% specificity.

The CDR3 runs 13 amino acids, cysteine and phenylalanine included. CDR3 DNA is the only sequence kept; it has 39 bases, read in frame from the first base. The germline V gene (reference sequence) supplies CDR1 DFQATT and CDR2 SNEGSKA. The germline ends are 11 bases apart after V is trimmed by 5 bases and J by 1 base. The TCR beta CDR3 regions were amplified from RNA transcripts. The first round of RT-PCR for the TCR CDR3 was performed with the HTBI primer set and the Qiagen OneStep RT-PCR kit. The libraries were constructed in a second round of multiplex PCR and then size-selected and purified. Paired-end sequencing of the libraries was performed with 100 bp reads on an Illumina HiSeq2000. As for the original processing: SOAPnuke was used to process the raw data, throwing out any read that contained adapters or uncalled bases, had a mean Phred below 15, or lacked an exact constant-primer or identifier match. COPE v1.2.5 was used to merge high-quality paired reads, and clonotypes were defined as unique nucleotide sequences. MiTCR v1.1 was used to align the clonotypes against IMGT TRBV, TRBD and TRBJ reference segments. Only V-J combinations with frequency above 0.0001, covering 99.2% of repertoires, were analysed. A TCS score was defined as the ratio between F50 (clonal expansion) and ExV (chaos), using BLOSUM62-based TCRdist between CDR3 peptides within each V-J. Welch's t-statistics and random forest reduced 500 to 550 V-J features to fewer than 15, which were used in a naive Bayes classifier (R e1071). The Morisita-Horn index was used to measure how similar the thyroid and blood repertoires were. Clones were called with MiXCR by TCRdb after fastp trimmed the public reads at Q25, and only in-frame beta chains were retained. Each entry merges the rows of one CDR3 protein and shows their most common DNA and genes. None of the V and J calls come from the authors' own analysis; TCRdb made them. The sample includes approximately 500,000 distinct CDR3 sequences, with around 46% observed a single time. Around 7.7% of the sample is held by the ten biggest clonotypes.

Worth noting for this clonotype: Its recognized antigen is unknown. Base qualities are missing; no much larger clone stands one base away.

Graves' hyperthyroidism was defined as stable when no progression to ophthalmopathy occurred over 18 months of follow-up. Hyperthyroidism patients were newly diagnosed, with disease duration under 2 months, and aged 18 to 65 years. Exclusion was applied to patients with uncontrolled infections, other autoimmune diseases, pregnancy or lactation. Diagnoses relied on clinical symptoms, serum thyroxine and TRAb, thyroid ultrasound and orbital computed tomography. Total RNA was extracted with Trizol reagent, and quality was checked on an Agilent 2100 Bioanalyzer. Sequencing was performed on peripheral blood or thyroid tissue (not recorded which). The chain employs TRBV20-1 and TRBJ1-1; TRBD1 is possibly the D segment (5 matching bases). This receptor was obtained from a woman between 18 and 30 years old with Graves' hyperthyroidism. In nucleotides, the sequence is TGCAGTGCTGGGGCCCCGGAGAACACTGAAGCTTTCTTT. It encodes CSAGAPENTEAFF.